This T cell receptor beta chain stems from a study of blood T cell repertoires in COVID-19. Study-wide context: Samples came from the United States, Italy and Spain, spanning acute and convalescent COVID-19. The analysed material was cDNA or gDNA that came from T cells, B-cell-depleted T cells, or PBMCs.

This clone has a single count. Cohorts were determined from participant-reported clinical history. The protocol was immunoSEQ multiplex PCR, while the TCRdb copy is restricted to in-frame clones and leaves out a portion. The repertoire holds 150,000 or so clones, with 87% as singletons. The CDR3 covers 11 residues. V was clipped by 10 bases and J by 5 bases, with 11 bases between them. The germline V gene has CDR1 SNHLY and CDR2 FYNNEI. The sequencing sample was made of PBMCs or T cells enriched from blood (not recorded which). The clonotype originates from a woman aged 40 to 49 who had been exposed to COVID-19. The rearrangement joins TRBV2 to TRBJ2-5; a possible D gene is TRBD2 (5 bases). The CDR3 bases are TGTGCCACGTTCAGAGGGGAGACCCAGTACTTC. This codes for CATFRGETQYF.